This T cell receptor (beta chain) was retrieved from a study of CXCR3-negative and CXCR3-positive naive CD8 T cells. Study results and caveats: Researchers report that CXCR3-positive naive cells carry more hydrophobic TRB CDR3s than CXCR3-negative naive cells.

Remarks on this clonotype: As yet, its antigen is unknown.

5' RACE that incorporated UMI labels was used to prepare the TRB cDNA libraries. TCRdb derives one entry per CDR3 protein from the 5' RACE reads, leaving out DNA. This table lists about 63,000 distinct CDR3 sequences. Germline V gene lookup returns CDR1 MGHRA and CDR2 YSYEKL. There are 16 residues in the CDR3. The clonotype was recovered from a human donor in good health. Some clones in this sample may be carry-over from other donors' samples. The source material was naive CXCR3+ CD8+ T cells from blood. Subset: CD45RO-CCR7+CD27+CD95- naive CD8+ T cells expressing CXCR3 (TNR3+). The genes are TRBV4-1 and TRBJ2-3; TCRdb's D call, TRBD1, is unchecked because there is no DNA. CDR3 protein: CASSPSGTGSADTQYF.